The rows below give T cell receptor beta chains drawn from one sample of a study of cytotoxic CD8 clonotypes in ibrutinib-treated CLL. TCRdb keeps only in-frame clones here, not all; method: immunoSEQ multiplex PCR. This sample has 150,000 to 200,000 clones, with nearly 90% found just once. The sequencing here drew on PBMCs, taken at disease progression, from a patient treated with ibrutinib. The source of these receptors is a human donor with chronic lymphocytic leukemia. The CDR3 runs from the conserved cysteine through the conserved F or W. The order of the fields is CDR3 length, V gene, clone size, J gene, D gene, CDR3 protein, CDR3 DNA. A D gene is named only where the DNA matches it firmly. Rows may omit the clone size; those that give it use once, few, many or a size class.

15	TRBV7-8	many	TRBJ2-2	NA	CASSPWSGNTGELFF	TGTGCCAGCAGCCCCTGGAGCGGGAACACCGGGGAGCTGTTTTTT
15	TRBV5-1	once	TRBJ2-5	TRBD2	CASSTRTSGSETQYF	TGCGCCAGCAGCACCAGGACTAGCGGGAGCGAGACCCAGTACTTC
16	TRBV15	NA	TRBJ1-2	NA	CATSRGGEGLLYGYTF	TGTGCCACCAGCAGAGGGGGTGAGGGGCTCCTCTATGGCTACACCTTC
13	TRBV19	NA	TRBJ1-2	NA	CASRPQDLHGYTF	TGTGCCAGCCGACCTCAGGATCTCCATGGCTACACCTTC
13	TRBV7-9	NA	TRBJ1-2	NA	CASSPTANYGYTF	TGTGCCAGCAGCCCGACAGCTAACTATGGCTACACCTTC
15	TRBV4-1	NA	TRBJ2-7	NA	CASSQDPDSYYEQYF	TGCGCCAGCAGCCAAGATCCTGACAGCTACTACGAGCAGTACTTC
14	TRBV2	NA	TRBJ2-2	NA	CASSEMGGTGELFF	TGTGCCAGCAGTGAAATGGGGGGCACCGGGGAGCTGTTTTTT
12	TRBV30	NA	TRBJ2-7	NA	CAWSIGAYEQYF	TGTGCCTGGAGTATCGGAGCCTACGAGCAGTACTTC
14	TRBV4-2	once	TRBJ1-5	NA	CASSQVAENQPQHF	TGTGCCAGCAGCCAAGTGGCAGAAAATCAGCCCCAGCATTTT
15	TRBV5-4	NA	TRBJ2-1	NA	CASSSLLGKYNEQFF	TGTGCCAGCAGCTCCCTCCTGGGGAAATACAATGAGCAGTTCTTC
14	TRBV7-7	NA	TRBJ2-2	NA	CASSPDRDTGELFF	TGTGCCAGCAGCCCGGACCGAGACACCGGGGAGCTGTTTTTT
15	TRBV2	NA	TRBJ2-1	TRBD2	CASRPASGGYNEQFF	TGTGCCAGCAGGCCCGCTAGCGGAGGATACAATGAGCAGTTCTTC
12	TRBV6-5	NA	TRBJ1-1	NA	CASRPGGPEAFF	TGTGCCAGCAGGCCCGGAGGTCCTGAAGCTTTCTTT
16	TRBV5-1	NA	TRBJ2-7	TRBD1	CASSLVGQEKSYEQYF	TGCGCCAGCAGCTTAGTGGGACAGGAGAAGTCCTACGAGCAGTACTTC
13	TRBV6-6	NA	TRBJ1-5	NA	CASSSGVSQPQHF	TGTGCCAGCAGTTCCGGGGTGAGCCAGCCCCAGCATTTT
12	TRBV30	NA	TRBJ2-7	TRBD1	CAWKGTGSEQYF	TGTGCCTGGAAGGGGACAGGGAGCGAGCAGTACTTC
13	TRBV30	NA	TRBJ1-1	NA	CAWRVGARTEAFF	TGTGCCTGGAGAGTAGGGGCGAGGACTGAAGCTTTCTTT
14	TRBV11-3	NA	TRBJ1-4	NA	CASSKGVVNEKLFF	TGTGCCAGCAGCAAAGGAGTGGTTAATGAAAAACTGTTTTTT
13	TRBV7-6	NA	TRBJ2-7	NA	CASSLVGVGEQYF	TGTGCCAGCAGCTTAGTGGGCGTTGGCGAGCAGTACTTC